Listed here are 12 T cell receptor beta chains from one sample, sequenced in a study of T cells in Graves' hyperthyroidism and ophthalmopathy. RNA transcripts served as the template for amplifying TCR beta CDR3 regions. The TCR CDR3 first-round RT-PCR relied on the HTBI primer set. One entry per CDR3 protein results from TCRdb running MiXCR on the multiplex PCR reads. The sample includes around 440,000 distinct CDR3 sequences, more than 15% of them seen just once. Source material: blood. All receptors derive from a woman under 30 with Graves' hyperthyroidism.

This clonotype was recorded at least ten times. This rearrangement joins TRBV5-1 to TRBJ2-5; D unresolved. This CDR3 comprises 15 residues. Trimming removed 0 bases from V and 5 bases from J, with 14 bases in between. Germline lookup yields CDR1 SGHRS and CDR2 YFSETQ. This CDR3 reads CASSLVGRTWETQYF. The CDR3 region has the DNA TGCGCCAGCAGCTTGGTCGGCAGGACCTGGGAGACCCAGTACTTC. Full variable domain (rest looked up from reference TRBV5-1 and TRBJ2-5): KAGVTQTPRYLIKTRGQQVTLSCSPISGHRSVSWYQQTPGQGLQFLFEYFSETQRNKGNFPGRFSGRQFSNSRSEMNVSTLELGDSALYLCASSLVGRTWETQYFGPGTRLLVL.

The gene calls are TRBV6-1 and TRBJ2-7; 8 positions match TRBD1. Germline lookup yields CDR1 MNHNS and CDR2 SASEGT. The CDR3 runs to 14 residues. Trimming removed 5 bases from V and 7 bases from J; junction bases left unmatched: 10. CDR3 residues: CASSRGTGALEQYF. The CDR3 nucleotides read TGTGCCAGCAGTAGGGGGACAGGTGCTTTAGAGCAGTACTTC.

Many counts were recorded for this clonotype. The J gene is TRBJ2-1, the V gene TRBV28; no clear D gene. In germline, CDR1 is MDHEN, CDR2 SYDVKM. With 6 bases removed from V and 2 bases from J, the gap between germline ends came to 14 bases. The CDR3 consists of 15 residues. The CDR3 sequence is CASSSLIIPYNEQFF. The CDR3, as DNA: TGTGCCAGCAGCTCTCTCATCATCCCCTACAATGAGCAGTTCTTC. Complete variable domain (other parts from reference TRBV28 and TRBJ2-1): DVKVTQSSRYLVKRTGEKVFLECVQDMDHENMFWYRQDPGLGLRLIYFSYDVKMKEKGDIPEGYSVSREKKERFSLILESASTNQTSMYLCASSSLIIPYNEQFFGPGTRLTVL.

This chain uses TRBV7-3 with TRBJ2-1; a possible D gene is TRBD2 (6 bases). V dropped 5 bases and J dropped 6 bases, with 14 bases sitting between them. Looked up from germline, CDR1 is SGHTA and CDR2 is FQGTGA. This CDR3 comprises 14 residues. This CDR3 is CASSTGTPPNEQFF. CDR3 sequence (DNA): TGTGCCAGCAGCACCGGGACTCCTCCCAATGAGCAGTTCTTC. Filled out from reference TRBV7-3 and TRBJ2-1, the complete variable domain reads GAGVSQTPSNKVTEKGKYVELRCDPISGHTALYWYRQSLGQGPEFLIYFQGTGAADDSGLPNDRFFAVRPEGSVSTLKIQRTERGDSAVYLCASSTGTPPNEQFFGPGTRLTVL.

This clonotype has ten or more counts. The CDR3 loop is CATRAGGYTEAFF. CDR3 in DNA: TGTGCCACCAGGGCGGGGGGTTACACTGAAGCTTTCTTT. The rearrangement links TRBV12-3 or TRBV12-4 to TRBJ1-1; possible D gene TRBD1, 5 bases. V was clipped by 10 bases and J by 3 bases, with 15 bases between them. The CDR3 covers 13 residues.

This clonotype turned up a few times. The gene calls are TRBV4-1 and TRBJ1-2, with D perhaps TRBD1 (6 bases). The germline V gene has CDR1 MGHRA and CDR2 YSYEKL. V lost 0 bases and J 5 bases, leaving 22 bases between the germline ends. The CDR3 loop spans 18 amino acids. As DNA, the CDR3 is TGCGCCAGCAGCCAAGATCAAACCTCGGGGGGGCGCGTTTATGGCTACACCTTC. Translation gives CASSQDQTSGGRVYGYTF.

This clonotype has a handful of counts. The J gene is TRBJ1-2, the V gene TRBV4-2, with 9 positions matching TRBD1. The germline V gene has CDR1 LGHNA and CDR2 YNFKEQ. V lost 2 bases, J lost 10 bases, and 8 bases stayed unmatched. The CDR3 is 14 amino acids. The CDR3 DNA is TGTGCCAGCAGCCAATCCGGGACAGGGTTACCCTACACCTTC. Translation gives CASSQSGTGLPYTF.

The chain uses TRBV12-5 and TRBJ2-7, with D perhaps matching TRBD1 (6 bases). CDR3 length: 17 residues. V was cut by 2 bases and J by 4 bases, with 21 bases left in between. Germline V lookup: CDR1 LGHNT, CDR2 FRNRAP. CDR3 in amino acids: CASGLLRDTPRNYEQYF. The CDR3 bases are TGTGCTAGTGGTTTGCTCCGGGACACCCCACGGAATTACGAGCAGTACTTC.

V is TRBV4-1 and J is TRBJ1-1; D gene ambiguous. The CDR3 sequence is 13 residues long. The V end lost 0 bases, the J end lost 5 bases, and 7 bases lay between the germline ends. Germline V CDR1 and CDR2: MGHRA, YSYEKL. The CDR3 protein is CASSQEVGTEAFF. In DNA form, the CDR3 reads TGCGCCAGCAGCCAAGAAGTGGGAACTGAAGCTTTCTTT.

This clonotype was detected many times. The V gene is TRBV28, the J gene TRBJ2-6, with D possibly called TRBD1 or TRBD2 (5 bases each). V was shortened by 5 bases and J by 2 bases, with 10 bases between the two germline ends. The germline gives CDR1 MDHEN, CDR2 SYDVKM. This CDR3 region has 15 residues. As DNA, the CDR3 is TGTGCCAGCAGTATGGGGGTGGCTGGGGCCAACGTCCTGACTTTC. Translated, it gives CASSMGVAGANVLTF. Supplemented by reference TRBV28 and TRBJ2-6, the full variable domain reads DVKVTQSSRYLVKRTGEKVFLECVQDMDHENMFWYRQDPGLGLRLIYFSYDVKMKEKGDIPEGYSVSREKKERFSLILESASTNQTSMYLCASSMGVAGANVLTFGAGSRLTVL.

This clonotype was seen at least ten times. The J gene is TRBJ2-1, the V gene TRBV27; weak D call: TRBD2 (5 bases). The germline CDR1 and CDR2 sequences are MNHEY and SMNVEV (reference sequence). The CDR3 sequence is 16 residues long. The V end lost 2 bases, the J end lost 3 bases, and 14 bases lay between the germline ends. CDR3: CASSLRVGVGYNEQFF. In DNA, the CDR3 is TGTGCCAGCAGTTTACGGGTCGGGGTTGGCTACAATGAGCAGTTCTTC.

This clonotype was picked up a small number of times. The J gene is TRBJ2-3, the V gene TRBV19, with unresolved D. V was shortened by 9 bases and J by 6 bases, with 19 bases between the two germline ends. The CDR3 sequence is 14 residues long. CDR1 is LNHDA and CDR2 is SQIVND in the germline V gene (reference sequence). CDR3 in amino acids: CASTDDPYADTQYF. In DNA form, the CDR3 reads TGTGCCAGCACCGACGATCCATATGCTGATACGCAGTATTTT.